This is a list of T cell receptor beta chains from one sample in a study of CD4+ T cells in melanoma. The repertoire was sequenced with immunoSEQ multiplex PCR; TCRdb's copy has only in-frame clones and lacks some. The sample contains 50,000 or so clones, roughly 89% of which appear only once. Sample: peripheral blood. All receptors come from a human donor with melanoma. The CDR3 runs from the conserved cysteine through the conserved F or W. D genes are given only for firm matches. Where a row states a size, it is once, few, many or the class of an expanded clone; other rows omit it.

d_call	clone_size	v_call	j_call	cdr3_nt	cdr3_aa
TRBD1	-	TRBV28	TRBJ1-2	TGTGCCAGCAGTTTTCGGACAGGGGGGGACTATGGCTACACCTTC	CASSFRTGGDYGYTF
-	-	TRBV7-2	TRBJ1-2	TGTGCCAGCACCGAAATGGGGGGGGGAGCTAACTATGGCTACACCTTC	CASTEMGGGANYGYTF
TRBD1	-	TRBV6-6	TRBJ2-5	TGTGCCAGCAGTTTAGACAGGGTTGAGACCCAGTACTTC	CASSLDRVETQYF
-	few	TRBV5-1	TRBJ1-1	TGCGCCAGCAGTAGTAAGGAGGTGGACACTGAAGCTTTCTTT	CASSSKEVDTEAFF
-	-	TRBV18	TRBJ1-4	TGTGCCAGCTCACCAAGGAGGGCAACTAATGAAAAACTGTTTTTT	CASSPRRATNEKLFF
-	-	TRBV7-3	TRBJ2-2	TGTGCCAGCGGAGGTGGGGGGCTGAACACCGGGGAGCTGTTTTTT	CASGGGGLNTGELFF
-	-	TRBV29-1	TRBJ1-2	TGCAGCGTTGCCACAACGGCGGGGGCGGGGAACTATGGCTACACCTTC	CSVATTAGAGNYGYTF
-	-	TRBV6-1	TRBJ1-1	TGTGCCAGCAGTGAAGCCAGGGCCAATCGGCCTGAAGCTTTCTTT	CASSEARANRPEAFF
TRBD2	-	TRBV7-9	TRBJ2-7	TGTGCCAGCAGCTCCGGACTAGGCGGCGCCGACGAGCAGTACTTC	CASSSGLGGADEQYF
-	-	TRBV2	TRBJ1-1	TGTGCCAGCGGCCTTTTTGCGAACACTGAAGCTTTCTTT	CASGLFANTEAFF
TRBD1	-	TRBV2	TRBJ1-3	TGTGCCAGCAATAAGGGAGACAGGGGGTCTGGAAACACCATATATTTT	CASNKGDRGSGNTIYF
-	-	TRBV7-9	TRBJ1-1	TGTGCCAGCAGCAGACAAGCGAACACTGAAGCTTTCTTT	CASSRQANTEAFF
-	once	TRBV12-1	TRBJ1-2	TGTGCCAGCAGCTGGTCGGACAGGGGGGATGGCTACACCTTC	CASSWSDRGDGYTF
TRBD1	-	TRBV4-1	TRBJ1-6	TGCGCCAGCAGCCAAGATCTCGGACAGGGGTGGTATAATTCACCCCTCCACTTT	CASSQDLGQGWYNSPLHF
-	-	TRBV12-5	TRBJ2-5	TGTGCTAGTGGTTTGGGGGTGGAGACCCAGTACTTC	CASGLGVETQYF
-	-	TRBV10-2	TRBJ2-7	TGCGCCAGCAGTGAGTCATCGGGGATGACCTACGAGCAGTACTTC	CASSESSGMTYEQYF
-	-	TRBV18	TRBJ2-6	TGTGCCAGCTCACCGGTCAGGCTATCTGGGGCCAACGTCCTGACTTTC	CASSPVRLSGANVLTF
TRBD1	-	TRBV4-1	TRBJ1-4	TGCGCCAGCAGCCCAGGGGGGGAACTGTTTTTT	CASSPGGELFF
-	-	TRBV27	TRBJ2-2	TGTGCCAGCAACTTCGGAGGGGCGGGGAACACCGGGGAGCTGTTTTTT	CASNFGGAGNTGELFF
-	few	TRBV6-4	TRBJ1-1	TGTGCCTTTGGAGCAGGGCGGGACACTGAAGCTTTCTTT	CAFGAGRDTEAFF
TRBD1	-	TRBV5-1	TRBJ1-5	TGCGCCAGCAGCTTGGCCCCCGGGACAGGGTTTCAGCCCCAGCATTTT	CASSLAPGTGFQPQHF
TRBD1	-	TRBV27	TRBJ1-4	TGTGCCAGCAGTTGGGGACAGGGGACAACTAATGAAAAACTGTTTTTT	CASSWGQGTTNEKLFF
TRBD1	-	TRBV28	TRBJ1-2	TGTGCCAGCAGTTCAGGACAGGGCTATGGCTACACCTTC	CASSSGQGYGYTF